Included here is one TCR beta chain sequence, with context. Its antigen is still unknown. This sample is part of a study of T cells after posttransplantation cyclophosphamide. Points from the study as a whole: Tissue-infiltrating T cells from skin or gut overlapped little with blood T cells. TRB clonality was highly associated with recipient CMV seropositivity and reactivation. Donor CD8+ memory clones often dominated recipient blood repertoires at later times.

Assay used: immunoSEQ multiplex PCR; TCRdb lists only in-frame clones, some missing. The table lists about 52,000 clones, approximately 86% of them singletons. The clonotype comes from a young man with a blood cancer, CMV-positive, and with a related stem cell donor. The sequencing sample was made of PBMCs.

CDR3 in DNA: TGTGCCAGCAGCTTAATCAGGGGAGTTCGTAACCCCACTGAAGCTTTCTTT. It translates to CASSLIRGVRNPTEAFF. This chain joins TRBV7-2 and TRBJ1-1, with D possibly TRBD1 on 6 matching bases. CDR3 length: 17 residues. V was trimmed by 2 bases and J by 4 bases, leaving 20 bases between them. Germline assignment: CDR1 SGHTA and CDR2 FQGNSA.